This T cell receptor (beta chain) is drawn from a study of blood T cells in healthy people across ages (dated by TCRdb to between 2014 and 2017). Study-level background: Template switching captured roughly one uniquely barcoded TCR beta cDNA molecule per two T cells in model experiments. The study measured age-related changes in TCR beta repertoire diversity using deep sequencing normalized with unique cDNA molecular identifiers. Four age groups were formed from the donors: young (average approximately 17 years), middle-aged (just under 40), aged (about 68) and long-lived (approximately 80). To avoid experimental bias, donors of different ages were spread randomly across the sequencing lanes. Using the same blood draw, the study looked at two additional independent replicas of 1 million unique cDNA reads for two donors, one aged 18 to 30 and the other aged 80 or older. The paper's findings and limits, for the study overall: Because the CMV infection status of the donors was unknown, age-related changes in expanded clonotypes may potentially have been confounded. Compared with the aged group, more naive CD4+ T cells, fewer expanded clones and increased TCR diversity were shown by the long-lived group, suggesting age selection. Estimates of total diversity from one million sequenced T cells were regarded as lower bounds and underestimates. As age increased, observed TCR beta diversity per million T cells dropped in a roughly linear way, and a significant reduction was already evident by age around 41. Bulk unsorted PBMC profiling prevented conclusive comparison of naive and antigen-experienced compartments. A strong correlation was found between observed TCR beta diversity and the percentage of naive T cells measured by flow cytometry.

CDR1 and CDR2, per the germline V gene (reference sequence), are DFQATT and SNEGSKA. The CDR3 covers 15 residues, taking in both the cysteine and the phenylalanine. Kept here is only the CDR3 DNA, which spans 45 bases and is read in frame from base 1. The roughly 39 donors, aged 6 to 90 years, were systemically healthy Caucasian individuals from Russia. Each donor gave ten milliliters of peripheral blood, collected into EDTA-treated Vacutainer tubes. PBMCs were isolated by Ficoll-Paque density-gradient centrifugation, with at least 6 million obtained per sample. Total RNA was extracted from PBMCs with Trizol reagent, with at least 5.5 micrograms obtained per sample. Naive CD45RAhigh/CD27high T cell percentages were measured by flow cytometry on a PBMC aliquot from every donor. Libraries were built with 5' RACE. TCRdb records Illumina HiSeq 2500 as the sequencer. A second PCR of roughly 7 to 11 cycles was performed with a sample-barcoded 5' primer and a J-beta primer mix. A template-switch 5' adaptor carrying 12 random nucleotides introduced a unique molecular identifier onto each TCR beta cDNA molecule. Each sample yielded at least 2.5 million CDR3-containing paired-end reads. First-strand cDNA was synthesized from all RNA with the Mint cDNA synthesis kit, primed by a TRBC-specific oligonucleotide. After uracil-DNA glycosylase treatment, a first 18-cycle PCR used universal primers M1SS and BC2_uni_R on all cDNA. The original methods were these. Each sample was normalized by randomly selecting 1 million high-quality reads, each carrying a distinct molecular identifier. Instead of being binned into consensus sequences, reads with shared molecular identifiers were discarded. MiTCR, with a Q25 quality threshold and the strictest error-elimination algorithm, was used for CDR3 identification, clonotype clustering and error correction. A nonparametric unseen species model with Euler transformation was used to estimate lower-bound total TCR beta diversity. The public reads were reprocessed in TCRdb via fastp at Q25 and MiXCR, keeping in-frame beta chains. CDR3 protein duplicates are merged, each entry listing the most common genes and DNA. The V and J calls here are based on TCRdb, not the publication. This sample lists 1.5 million to 2 million distinct CDR3 sequences; less than 50% were detected once. Clones ranked in the top ten supply less than 2.5% of the sample.

This clonotype was counted a few times. Its antigen specificity is not known. Per-nucleotide qualities are absent, and no much larger clonotype sits a single base away. The rearranged chain carries TRBV20-1 and TRBJ2-7; there is no confident call for the D gene. Matching the DNA end better, TRBJ2-5 makes the J call doubtful. This receptor was obtained from a woman aged 40 to 50 in good health. Sequencing was carried out using blood. In nucleotides, the sequence is TGCAGTGCTAGAGATAACGGGCGGACGTTGGAGACCCAGTACTTC. This encodes CSARDNGRTLETQYF.